This entry concerns a single T cell receptor (beta chain). Its antigen remains unidentified. This CDR3 is 15 amino acids long. The V and J ends lost 3 bases and 11 bases respectively, with 20 bases between them. The germline gives CDR1 LNHNV, CDR2 YYDKDF (reference sequence). Then a second PCR, running about 6 to 11 cycles, was carried out with a sample-barcoded 5' primer and a J-beta primer mix. The yield of each sample was at least 2.5 million CDR3-containing paired-end reads. Using its own MiXCR run on the 5' RACE reads, TCRdb lists one record per CDR3 protein. The repertoire holds hundreds of thousands of distinct CDR3 sequences, under 80% seen once, with 28% in the top ten. The data stem from a study of blood T cells in healthy people across ages. Study outcomes and limitations: Long-lived and aged donors differed, with more naive CD4+ cells and higher diversity in the long-lived.

This chain connects TRBV15 to TRBJ2-1; D could derive from TRBD1 or TRBD2 (5 bases each). Sequencing input: blood. The clonotype comes from a man younger than 45 in good health. In DNA form, the CDR3 reads TGTGCCACCAGCAGGACAGCCTCGGGATTTGGAAAGCAGTTCTTC. Encoded protein: CATSRTASGFGKQFF.